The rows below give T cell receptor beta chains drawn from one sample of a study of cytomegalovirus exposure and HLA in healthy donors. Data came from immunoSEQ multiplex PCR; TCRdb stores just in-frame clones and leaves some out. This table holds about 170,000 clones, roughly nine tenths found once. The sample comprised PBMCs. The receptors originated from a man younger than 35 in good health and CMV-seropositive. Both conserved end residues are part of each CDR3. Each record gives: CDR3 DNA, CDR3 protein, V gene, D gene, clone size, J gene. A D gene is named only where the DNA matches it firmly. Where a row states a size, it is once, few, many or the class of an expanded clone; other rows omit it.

cdr3_nt: TGTGCCAGCAGAGATATAGCGCGTAGCTACGAGCAGTACTTC
cdr3_aa: CASRDIARSYEQYF
v_call: TRBV27
d_call: .
clone_size: .
j_call: TRBJ2-7

cdr3_nt: TGTGCCAGCAGCTCCGCGGGTAGCGGGAGTGCAGATACGCAGTATTTT
cdr3_aa: CASSSAGSGSADTQYF
v_call: TRBV6-6
d_call: TRBD2
clone_size: .
j_call: TRBJ2-3

cdr3_nt: TGTGCCATCGGGACAGGGGGATACAATGAGCAGTTCTTC
cdr3_aa: CAIGTGGYNEQFF
v_call: TRBV19
d_call: TRBD1
clone_size: .
j_call: TRBJ2-1

cdr3_nt: TGTGCCAGCAGTCCGGGACTAGCGGGAGGCTATGAGCAGTTCTTC
cdr3_aa: CASSPGLAGGYEQFF
v_call: TRBV6-4
d_call: TRBD2
clone_size: .
j_call: TRBJ2-1

cdr3_nt: TGTGCCAGTAGTAAACCCCGGGACAGGGAAACAGATACGCAGTATTTT
cdr3_aa: CASSKPRDRETDTQYF
v_call: TRBV19
d_call: TRBD1
clone_size: .
j_call: TRBJ2-3

cdr3_nt: TGTGCCAGCAGTTCGGTAGCGGGTGAGCAGTTCTTC
cdr3_aa: CASSSVAGEQFF
v_call: TRBV6-5
d_call: TRBD2
clone_size: .
j_call: TRBJ2-1

cdr3_nt: TGTGCCAGCAGCCCACGACAGGGGGGCTCCTACGAGCAGTACTTC
cdr3_aa: CASSPRQGGSYEQYF
v_call: TRBV7-9
d_call: TRBD1
clone_size: .
j_call: TRBJ2-7

cdr3_nt: TGCGCCAGCAGCTTGGGTAGTAGCGGGGCACAAGAGACCCAGTACTTC
cdr3_aa: CASSLGSSGAQETQYF
v_call: TRBV5-1
d_call: TRBD2
clone_size: .
j_call: TRBJ2-5

cdr3_nt: TGTGCCAGCAGCTCCAACCATAAAACAGGGGGAAATGAGCAGTTCTTC
cdr3_aa: CASSSNHKTGGNEQFF
v_call: TRBV7-9
d_call: TRBD1
clone_size: .
j_call: TRBJ2-1

cdr3_nt: TGTGCCAGCAGTTTATCTGGTCGGACTAGCAAGTTCTTC
cdr3_aa: CASSLSGRTSKFF
v_call: TRBV27
d_call: TRBD2
clone_size: .
j_call: TRBJ2-1

cdr3_nt: TGTGCCAGCAGTGAATATAAAGCGGGAGGACTCAATGAGCAGTTCTTC
cdr3_aa: CASSEYKAGGLNEQFF
v_call: TRBV25-1
d_call: TRBD2
clone_size: .
j_call: TRBJ2-1

cdr3_nt: TGTGCCAGCAGCGTCGGTAATACGGGTACCTACAATGAGCAGTTCTTC
cdr3_aa: CASSVGNTGTYNEQFF
v_call: TRBV9
d_call: .
clone_size: once
j_call: TRBJ2-1

cdr3_nt: TGTGCCAGCAGTTCCGTTGGAAACACCATATATTTT
cdr3_aa: CASSSVGNTIYF
v_call: TRBV28
d_call: .
clone_size: once
j_call: TRBJ1-3

cdr3_nt: TGTGCCAGCAGCTTATCTAGCGACACCGGGGAGCTGTTTTTT
cdr3_aa: CASSLSSDTGELFF
v_call: TRBV5-5
d_call: .
clone_size: once
j_call: TRBJ2-2

cdr3_nt: TGCGCCAGCAGCTTGGCTTCCGGGGGCACTGAAGCTTTCTTT
cdr3_aa: CASSLASGGTEAFF
v_call: TRBV5-1
d_call: .
clone_size: .
j_call: TRBJ1-1

cdr3_nt: TGTGCCAGCAGTGAGTGGGGGGTGGACGAGCAGTACTTC
cdr3_aa: CASSEWGVDEQYF
v_call: TRBV2
d_call: .
clone_size: .
j_call: TRBJ2-7

cdr3_nt: TGCGCCAGCACCAGCGGGAATGGGGGGTATACGCAGTATTTT
cdr3_aa: CASTSGNGGYTQYF
v_call: TRBV5-1
d_call: TRBD2
clone_size: .
j_call: TRBJ2-3

cdr3_nt: TGTGCCAGCAGTTTATGGGGCCTAGCAAGCTCCTACAATGAGCAGTTCTTC
cdr3_aa: CASSLWGLASSYNEQFF
v_call: TRBV28
d_call: .
clone_size: .
j_call: TRBJ2-1

cdr3_nt: TGTGCCAGCAGCCTTAGCGGGAGGAACCACGAGCAGTACTTC
cdr3_aa: CASSLSGRNHEQYF
v_call: TRBV11-3
d_call: TRBD2
clone_size: .
j_call: TRBJ2-7

cdr3_nt: TGTGCCAGCAGCTTAGGTGGCGGGAGGGCCTCCCCGGGCTACGAGCAGTACTTC
cdr3_aa: CASSLGGGRASPGYEQYF
v_call: TRBV7-9
d_call: TRBD2
clone_size: few
j_call: TRBJ2-7

cdr3_nt: TGTGCCAGCAGGATATCCGGTCATTCCGGAAACACCATATATTTT
cdr3_aa: CASRISGHSGNTIYF
v_call: TRBV6-5
d_call: .
clone_size: .
j_call: TRBJ1-3

cdr3_nt: TGTGCCAGCAGTGGGGCTAGCGGGAGTTTCGATACGCAGTATTTT
cdr3_aa: CASSGASGSFDTQYF
v_call: TRBV6-1
d_call: TRBD2
clone_size: .
j_call: TRBJ2-3

cdr3_nt: TGTGCCAGCAGCTTAGACTGGACAGGAAACAATGAGCAGTTCTTC
cdr3_aa: CASSLDWTGNNEQFF
v_call: TRBV13
d_call: TRBD1
clone_size: once
j_call: TRBJ2-1

cdr3_nt: TGTGCCAGCCGACTAGCTAGACGGGAGGGCCCCACCGGGGAGCTGTTTTTT
cdr3_aa: CASRLARREGPTGELFF
v_call: TRBV18
d_call: TRBD2
clone_size: .
j_call: TRBJ2-2

cdr3_nt: TGTGCCAGCAGTACCCGGGACTTAACCTACAATGAGCAGTTCTTC
cdr3_aa: CASSTRDLTYNEQFF
v_call: TRBV11-3
d_call: .
clone_size: medium-sized
j_call: TRBJ2-1

cdr3_nt: TGCGCCAGCAGCCAAGGAGCCCTTTCCCGAGGCGAGCAGTACTTC
cdr3_aa: CASSQGALSRGEQYF
v_call: TRBV4-1
d_call: .
clone_size: .
j_call: TRBJ2-7

cdr3_nt: TGTGCCAGCAGCCAAGTACTAGCGGGAGGAGGGCACAATGAGCAGTTCTTC
cdr3_aa: CASSQVLAGGGHNEQFF
v_call: TRBV14
d_call: TRBD2
clone_size: once
j_call: TRBJ2-1

cdr3_nt: TGCGCCAGCAGCCTAGTTAGCGGGATCAGCTCCTACGAGCAGTACTTC
cdr3_aa: CASSLVSGISSYEQYF
v_call: TRBV5-1
d_call: TRBD2
clone_size: .
j_call: TRBJ2-7

cdr3_nt: TGTGCCAGCAGTTTATTGGGAGGGGGGGACACCGGGGAGCTGTTTTTT
cdr3_aa: CASSLLGGGDTGELFF
v_call: TRBV27
d_call: .
clone_size: .
j_call: TRBJ2-2

cdr3_nt: TGTGCCACCAGCACCGGGACTAAGGGCAATGAGCAGTTCTTC
cdr3_aa: CATSTGTKGNEQFF
v_call: TRBV15
d_call: TRBD2
clone_size: .
j_call: TRBJ2-1

cdr3_nt: TGTGCCAGCAGCTACGGGGGGGACGGCGAGCAGTACTTC
cdr3_aa: CASSYGGDGEQYF
v_call: TRBV9
d_call: TRBD2
clone_size: .
j_call: TRBJ2-7

cdr3_nt: TGTGCCAGCAGTTTAACTAGCTCGGGGAGCACAGATACGCAGTATTTT
cdr3_aa: CASSLTSSGSTDTQYF
v_call: TRBV28
d_call: .
clone_size: .
j_call: TRBJ2-3

cdr3_nt: TGTGCCAGCAGTTACGGGACAGGCAACTCTGGAAACACCATATATTTT
cdr3_aa: CASSYGTGNSGNTIYF
v_call: TRBV2
d_call: TRBD1
clone_size: .
j_call: TRBJ1-3

cdr3_nt: TGTGCCAGCAGGGCCGGGACAGGGGGCCCCACCGGATTCTTC
cdr3_aa: CASRAGTGGPTGFF
v_call: TRBV6-6
d_call: TRBD1
clone_size: .
j_call: TRBJ2-1

cdr3_nt: TGTGCCAGCAGGACAGGGAACACTGAAGCTTTCTTT
cdr3_aa: CASRTGNTEAFF
v_call: TRBV5-4
d_call: .
clone_size: .
j_call: TRBJ1-1

cdr3_nt: TGTGCCACCAGCACCTTGAGCGGGAGGGGCTACAATGAGCAGTTCTTC
cdr3_aa: CATSTLSGRGYNEQFF
v_call: TRBV15
d_call: TRBD2
clone_size: .
j_call: TRBJ2-1

cdr3_nt: TGTGCCTGGAGTGCGCCCCCCACAGGGATCGAGCAGTACTTC
cdr3_aa: CAWSAPPTGIEQYF
v_call: TRBV30
d_call: .
clone_size: .
j_call: TRBJ2-7

cdr3_nt: TGTGCCAGCAGTCTACGACAGGGGGGACCCTACGAGCAGTACTTC
cdr3_aa: CASSLRQGGPYEQYF
v_call: TRBV27
d_call: TRBD1
clone_size: .
j_call: TRBJ2-7

cdr3_nt: TGTGCCAGCAGCTCTGGACTAGCGGGAGTTGAGAATGAGCAGTTCTTC
cdr3_aa: CASSSGLAGVENEQFF
v_call: TRBV5-4
d_call: TRBD2
clone_size: .
j_call: TRBJ2-1

cdr3_nt: TGTGCCAGCTCACCAGGCCTCGGACTAGCGGGAGAGGATGAGCAGTTCTTC
cdr3_aa: CASSPGLGLAGEDEQFF
v_call: TRBV18
d_call: TRBD2
clone_size: .
j_call: TRBJ2-1

cdr3_nt: TGCGCCAGCAGCCAAGATCGTCGGACAGCTCAAGAGACCCAGTACTTC
cdr3_aa: CASSQDRRTAQETQYF
v_call: TRBV4-1
d_call: .
clone_size: .
j_call: TRBJ2-5

cdr3_nt: TGTGCCAGCAGCAGAATAGCGGGAGGGCCCCACGAGCAGTACTTC
cdr3_aa: CASSRIAGGPHEQYF
v_call: TRBV7-2
d_call: TRBD2
clone_size: .
j_call: TRBJ2-7

cdr3_nt: TGTGCCAGCAGCATAGCGGGAGGATCGGGGGAGCAGTACTTC
cdr3_aa: CASSIAGGSGEQYF
v_call: TRBV6-1
d_call: TRBD2
clone_size: once
j_call: TRBJ2-7

cdr3_nt: TGTGCCAGTAGTATAGTTCAGGGATCGGGCAATCAGCCCCAGCATTTT
cdr3_aa: CASSIVQGSGNQPQHF
v_call: TRBV19
d_call: .
clone_size: .
j_call: TRBJ1-5

cdr3_nt: TGTGCCAGTATCGACCCCCCGGGGGTAACCCTTCCTATTATCCCCCCGCCTTCTTACGAGCAGTACTTC
cdr3_aa: CASIDPPGVTLPIIPPPSYEQYF
v_call: TRBV19
d_call: .
clone_size: .
j_call: TRBJ2-7

cdr3_nt: TGTGCCAGCTCGGCTCAGGACAGGGGCCCGGGAGGCTACACCTTC
cdr3_aa: CASSAQDRGPGGYTF
v_call: TRBV18
d_call: TRBD1
clone_size: .
j_call: TRBJ1-2

cdr3_nt: TGTGCCAGCAGCTTAGAATTACAGGGGGCACTCTACAATGAGCAGTTCTTC
cdr3_aa: CASSLELQGALYNEQFF
v_call: TRBV13
d_call: TRBD1
clone_size: .
j_call: TRBJ2-1